The entry below gives a single TCR beta chain sequence along with its context. The target of this receptor is not known. No base quality information exists; no much larger clone differs at one position. Library creation used the immunoSEQ multiplex PCR assay. The immuneACCESS repertoire file appears here via TCRdb, limited to in-frame rearrangements. These files lack a portion of the clones; in checked studies, under half of the deficit traces to unresolved V genes, and the cause of the others is not known. The sample data list 600,000 or so clones, and roughly 86% of these were observed just once. The ten largest clones represent 0.0094% of the sample. For CDR1 and CDR2, the germline V gene lists SNHLY and FYNNEI. V drops 5 bases and J drops 5 bases, leaving 23 bases in between. Inclusive of the bounding cysteine and phenylalanine, the CDR3 is 17 residues long. Of the read, only the CDR3 DNA is kept; its 51 bases are in frame from base 1.

The data were obtained in a study of shared T cell receptors in the human thymus (dated by TCRdb to the early 2020s). For the wider study: The study investigated the way shared, self-reactive T-cell receptor alpha chains are produced in the human thymus.

The data also belong to a second study, concerning human thymus T cells. Per the second study: Donors were immunologically healthy infants undergoing open corrective cardiac surgery for congenital heart defects in Finland. The thymus tissue came from surgical resects taken out during corrective cardiac surgery. V and J gene segment usage appeared biased in both thymic and peripheral blood repertoires. The related research reported highly overlapping thymic TCR repertoires among unrelated individuals. The study used eight infant thymus samples plus four related peripheral blood samples to characterize TCR alpha and beta repertoires. Donor ages ranged from about 7 to 244 days, and the cohort comprised six or seven male and two female infants. Thymocytes were freed from the tissue by mechanical means and kept at -70 degrees C as pellets of roughly 9-34 million cells. A QIAsymphony instrument was used to extract genomic DNA from the frozen cell pellets. Using the immunoSEQ multiplex PCR assay, the TCRB and TCRAD loci were amplified from a standardized quantity of quality-controlled genomic DNA. Amplicons spanned the V(D)J region at a length sufficient to cover the CDR3 and identify V and J genes. Amplicon sequencing was performed on an Illumina platform through the commercial immunoSEQ service. Primer bias and sequencing errors were corrected using previously described methods, and TCRAD and TCRB definitions followed the IMGT database. immunoSEQ Analyzer 3.0 and VDJTools were used for repertoire analysis, which covered basic statistics, V/J segment usage, diversity estimates, rarefaction and pairwise overlap. Chao1, ChaoE, Efron-Thisted, Shannon and inverse Simpson indices were used to estimate diversity, which was also estimated on datasets down-sampled to the smallest sample. For repertoire overlap, CDR3 nucleotide sequence, V gene and J gene had to match strictly, and clustering was done by Jaccard-based multidimensional scaling. On average, roughly 740,000 unique TCRB clonotypes were obtained from thymus samples, compared with approximately 82,000 from blood samples.

The source of this sequence is a boy in the first two years of life with a congenital heart defect. Donor details come from another sample of the same person, matched by shared clones. This chain is built from TRBV2 and TRBJ2-3, with TRBD2 as a weak D call on 6 bases. The specimen sequenced was thymocytes. The encoded CDR3 is CASSLTQSGPVGDTQYF. The DNA sequence is TGTGCCAGCAGTCTAACTCAAAGCGGGCCCGTGGGAGATACGCAGTATTTT. Here the CDR3 is joined to the reference TRBV2 and TRBJ2-3 genes, and the full variable domain is: EPEVTQTPSHQVTQMGQEVILRCVPISNHLYFYWYRQILGQKVEFLVSFYNNEISEKSEIFDDQFSVERPDGSNFTLKIRSTKLEDSAMYFCASSLTQSGPVGDTQYFGPGTRLTVL.